This record concerns one T cell receptor (beta chain) sequence. Its antigen is unidentified. Other DNA sequences in the sample encode the same CDR3. This specimen belongs to a study of OX40 agonist ivuxolimab in advanced cancers. This CDR3 comprises 13 residues. The ends lost 2 bases at V and 4 bases at J; junction bases unmatched: 0. Germline CDR1 is SGHTA and CDR2 is FQGTGA. Sampled blood was obtained at baseline, cycle 4 day 1, and cycle 7 day 1. The protocol was immunoSEQ multiplex PCR, while the TCRdb copy is restricted to in-frame clones and leaves out a portion. The profile covers roughly 95,000 clones, with 86% appearing a single time and about 1.9% taken by the ten largest. Study-wide points: CD4+ and CD8+ T cells in blood underwent clonal expansion by week 6 at 0.1 to 3.0 mg/kg.

The sequences come from CD4+ or CD8+ T cells sorted from blood, collected in a trial of the OX40 agonist ivuxolimab. The chain has TRBV7-3 and TRBJ1-2, with 8 bases lining up with TRBD1. The TCR originated in an adult with an advanced solid tumor such as melanoma, head and neck, liver or kidney cancer. The CDR3 DNA sequence: TGTGCCAGCAGCTTAGGACAGGGCTATGGCTACACCTTC. It translates to CASSLGQGYGYTF.